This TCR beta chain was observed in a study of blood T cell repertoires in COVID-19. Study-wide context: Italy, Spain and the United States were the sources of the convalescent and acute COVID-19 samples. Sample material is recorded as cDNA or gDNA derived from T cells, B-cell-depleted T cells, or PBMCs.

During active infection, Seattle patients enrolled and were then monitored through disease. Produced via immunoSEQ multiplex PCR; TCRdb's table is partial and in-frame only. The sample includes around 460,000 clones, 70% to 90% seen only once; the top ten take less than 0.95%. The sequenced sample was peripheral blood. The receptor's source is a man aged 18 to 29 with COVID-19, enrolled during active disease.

Here the CDR3 reads CASSATSGSGANVLTF. Written as DNA, the CDR3 is TGTGCCAGCAGTGCGACTAGCGGGTCTGGGGCCAACGTCCTGACTTTC. The V gene is TRBV6-4, the J gene TRBJ2-6, with TRBD2 matching 10 bases. CDR1 and CDR2 from the germline V gene are MRHNA and SNTAGT. The CDR3 has 16 residues. V was clipped by 4 bases and J by 1 base; unmatched bases: 1.